These 21 T cell receptor beta chains came from one sample sequenced in a study of blood T cell repertoires in COVID-19. Profiled with immunoSEQ multiplex PCR; TCRdb holds only in-frame clones, not every one. Altogether a few hundred thousand clones are present, about 88% being singletons, with the ten largest covering 6.6%. Sequences were obtained from PBMCs or T cells enriched from blood (not recorded which). The receptors shown here come from a woman in her 50s who had been exposed to COVID-19.

The chain has TRBV7-9 and TRBJ1-1; TRBD1 aligns across 9 bases. V gave up 0 bases and J gave up 8 bases; unmatched junction bases: 4. CDR3 length equals 14 residues. Germline assignment: CDR1 SEHNR and CDR2 FQNEAQ (reference sequence). The CDR3: CASSLAGQGPEAFF. For the CDR3, the DNA is TGTGCCAGCAGCTTAGCGGGACAGGGACCAGAAGCTTTCTTT.

The V gene is TRBV28, the J gene TRBJ1-4; D is uncertain. CDR1 and CDR2 from the germline V gene are MDHEN and SYDVKM. The length of the CDR3 is 14 residues. Trimming left V 4 bases short and J 5 bases short, with 11 bases between. The CDR3 DNA reads as TGTGCCAGCAGTTCCGGGTCACAAAATGAAAAACTGTTTTTT. Its protein product is CASSSGSQNEKLFF.

J is TRBJ2-5 and V is TRBV11-2; 7 nucleotides line up with TRBD1. Germline CDR1 is SGHAT and CDR2 is FQNNGV. CDR3 length equals 16 residues. V dropped 5 bases and J dropped 1; count of bases not matched to a gene: 10. CDR3 region: CASSRTGTAIQETQYF. CDR3 in DNA: TGTGCCAGCAGCCGTACGGGGACAGCGATCCAAGAGACCCAGTACTTC. The entire variable domain, with the rest obtained from reference TRBV11-2 and TRBJ2-5, is as follows: EAGVAQSPRYKIIEKRQSVAFWCNPISGHATLYWYQQILGQGPKLLIQFQNNGVVDDSQLPKDRFSAERLKGVDSTLKIQPAKLEDSAVYLCASSRTGTAIQETQYFGPGTRLLVL.

CDR3 protein: CASSLAGGAVTQYF. CDR3 coding DNA: TGCGCCAGCAGCTTGGCCGGGGGGGCCGTTACGCAGTATTTT. This sequence joins TRBV5-1 and TRBJ2-3; 8 bases are shared with TRBD2. The germline V gene encodes CDR1 SGHRS and CDR2 YFSETQ. This CDR3 spans 14 amino acids. The V gene end was trimmed by 0 bases and the J gene end by 8 bases; junction bases not matched to a gene: 5.

The genes are TRBV29-1 and TRBJ2-1; 10 nucleotides line up with TRBD2. CDR1 and CDR2 from the germline V gene are SQVTM and ANQGSEA. With V trimmed by 2 bases and J by 4 bases, 5 bases remained unmatched. This CDR3 region has 15 residues. The CDR3 spells CSVEFPSGGYNEQFF. The CDR3 DNA reads as TGCAGCGTTGAATTTCCTAGCGGGGGATACAATGAGCAGTTCTTC.

This clone was seen a single time. This chain joins TRBV3-1 (or the pseudogene TRBV3-2) and TRBJ2-7, with D perhaps TRBD2 (7 bases). Looked up from germline, CDR1 is LGHDT and CDR2 is YNNKEL (reference sequence). This CDR3 is built from 15 residues. Trimming removed 1 base from V and 5 bases from J, with 15 bases in between. The CDR3 loop is CASSQVGGLPHEQYF. In DNA, the CDR3 is TGTGCCAGCAGCCAAGTCGGGGGGCTACCCCACGAGCAGTACTTC.

V and J are TRBV9 and TRBJ1-6, with D unclear. Trimming shortened V by 0 bases and J by 4 bases, and 5 bases separated the two germline ends. Germline V gene lookup returns CDR1 SGDLS and CDR2 YYNGEE. This CDR3 has 14 residues. The CDR3 sequence: CASSVAGYNSPLHF. CDR3 coding DNA: TGTGCCAGCAGCGTAGCGGGTTATAATTCACCCCTCCACTTT.

This clone was seen once. The J gene is TRBJ2-3, the V gene TRBV7-9; possible D gene TRBD1, 5 bases. The CDR3 covers 15 residues. Per the germline V gene, CDR1 is SEHNR and CDR2 is FQNEAQ (reference sequence). V was trimmed by 0 bases and J by 5 bases, leaving 12 bases between them. The CDR3 DNA sequence: TGTGCCAGCAGCTTAGCGGGGCTTTCTGGAGATACGCAGTATTTT. Its translation: CASSLAGLSGDTQYF.

This chain joins TRBV9 and TRBJ2-2; no definite D call. The CDR3 runs 15 residues. V dropped 0 bases and J dropped 4 bases, with 10 bases sitting between them. Germline CDR1 reads SGDLS; CDR2 reads YYNGEE. The CDR3 reads CASSVGSSGTGELFF. The CDR3, as DNA: TGTGCCAGCAGCGTAGGGTCCTCCGGCACCGGGGAGCTGTTTTTT.

The rearrangement links TRBV29-1 to TRBJ1-2; tentative D call: TRBD1 (6 bases). Germline values: CDR1 SQVTM, CDR2 ANQGSEA. Trimming stripped 7 bases from V and 6 bases from J, with 18 bases between. This CDR3 comprises 13 residues. CDR3 sequence: CSASPGQGHGYTF. The CDR3 bases are TGCAGCGCATCCCCGGGACAAGGCCATGGCTACACCTTC.

This clone was seen just once. CDR3 in DNA: TGTGCCTGGAGTGGAAGGACAGGGAAGGGCACTGAAGCTTTCTTT. It codes for CAWSGRTGKGTEAFF. This rearrangement joins TRBV30 to TRBJ1-1; 8 bases align to TRBD1. Germline V CDR1 and CDR2: GTSNPN, SVGIG (reference sequence). V lost 1 base to trimming and J lost 4 bases; unmatched junction nucleotides: 8. The CDR3 extends over 15 amino acids.

This clone appeared once. The V and J genes are TRBV11-2 and TRBJ2-7; D possibly corresponds to TRBD2 (6 bases). Germline V gene data show CDR1 as SGHAT and CDR2 as FQNNGV. The germline V and J ends were trimmed by 0 bases and 3 bases, with 15 bases remaining between them. The CDR3 runs 16 residues. The CDR3 loop is CASSLDPRREDYEQYF. The CDR3 DNA is TGTGCCAGCAGCTTAGATCCCCGGAGGGAGGACTACGAGCAGTACTTC.

The chain recombines TRBV28 with TRBJ1-1; D possibly corresponds to TRBD1 (5 bases). This CDR3 comprises 14 residues. CDR1 is MDHEN and CDR2 is SYDVKM in the germline V gene. V dropped 6 bases and J dropped 7 bases, with 18 bases sitting between them. The CDR3 spells CASRARLGAGEAFF. CDR3 DNA sequence: TGTGCCAGCAGGGCTAGACTAGGGGCAGGTGAAGCTTTCTTT.

This clone was seen more than once but under ten times. The rearrangement links TRBV19 to TRBJ1-2, with D possibly TRBD1 on 6 matching bases. The CDR3 consists of 15 residues. Per germline, CDR1 LNHDA and CDR2 SQIVND (reference sequence). Trimming left V 5 bases short and J 4 bases short, with 17 bases between. The CDR3 is CASSSDRTSSYGYTF. For the CDR3, the DNA is TGTGCCAGTAGTTCAGACAGGACGTCTAGCTATGGCTACACCTTC. Based on the CDR3 plus reference TRBV19 and TRBJ1-2, the full variable domain is DGGITQSPKYLFRKEGQNVTLSCEQNLNHDAMYWYRQDPGQGLRLIYYSQIVNDFQKGDIAEGYSVSREKKESFPLTVTSAQKNPTAFYLCASSSDRTSSYGYTFGSGTRLTVV.

The V and J genes are TRBV7-2 and TRBJ2-2; D unclear. CDR1 and CDR2 from the germline V gene are SGHTA and FQGNSA. The V and J ends lost 5 bases and 7 bases respectively, with 17 bases between them. This CDR3 comprises 15 residues. The DNA of the CDR3 is TGTGCCAGCAGCCCACCGGCTCTAGATGGCGGGGAGCTGTTTTTT. Translating gives CASSPPALDGGELFF.

Notes on this clone: Relative to the germline gene, one junction end is altered; a read error may explain this. The chain is built from TRBV24-1 and TRBJ2-1; D may be TRBD1 (5 bases). Germline CDR1 reads KGHDR; CDR2 reads SFDVKD. CDR3 size: 11 residues. The CDR3 DNA follows: TGTGCCACAGGGGATTTTAATGAGCAATTCTTC. Amino acids: CATGDFNEQFF.

The V call is TRBV5-4, the J call TRBJ1-3; no definite D call. Germline CDR1 and CDR2: SGHNT and YYREEE (reference sequence). The V gene lost 4 bases and the J gene lost 3 bases, with 11 bases spanning the gap. The CDR3 loop spans 14 amino acids. CDR3 nucleotides: TGTGCCAGCAGCCCGGACTTCGATGGAAACACCATATATTTT. As protein: CASSPDFDGNTIYF.

This chain connects TRBV14 to TRBJ2-5; TRBD2 is a possible D gene (6 bases). V gave up 4 bases and J gave up 1 base, with 10 bases separating them. CDR1 and CDR2 (germline): SGHDN, FVKESK. This CDR3 has 14 residues. CDR3 in amino acids: CASSRLGGQETQYF. In nucleotides, the CDR3 is TGTGCCAGCAGCCGCCTGGGGGGCCAAGAGACCCAGTACTTC.

The chain links TRBV7-2 to TRBJ1-2, with a possible D match to TRBD1 (5 bases). This CDR3 comprises 13 residues. Trimming took off 2 bases at V and 9 bases at J, with 13 bases between the two ends. Germline V lookup: CDR1 SGHTA, CDR2 FQGNSA. The CDR3 nucleotides read TGTGCCAGCAGCTTATTGGCCGTGGGGCGCTACACCTTC. Its translation: CASSLLAVGRYTF.

The chain recombines TRBV7-8 with TRBJ2-3; 9 bases fit TRBD2. CDR3 length: 16 amino acids. The V gene's germline CDR1 is SGHVS and CDR2 FQNEAQ. V dropped 1 base and J dropped 5; count of bases not matched to a gene: 7. The CDR3 region has the DNA TGTGCCAGCAGCTTAGGCGCGGGGGGGCGTGGAGATACGCAGTATTTT. This codes for CASSLGAGGRGDTQYF.

This chain uses TRBV19 with TRBJ2-1; D possibly corresponds to TRBD1 (7 bases). Germline V gene lookup returns CDR1 LNHDA and CDR2 SQIVND (reference sequence). The V end lost 8 bases, the J end lost 15 bases, and 17 bases lay between the germline ends. This CDR3 spans 11 amino acids. The CDR3 reads CASYRGGKVFF. CDR3 in DNA: TGTGCCAGTTACAGGGGAGGCAAGGTGTTCTTC. The full variable domain, in which reference TRBV19 and TRBJ2-1 provide the parts outside the CDR3, is DGGITQSPKYLFRKEGQNVTLSCEQNLNHDAMYWYRQDPGQGLRLIYYSQIVNDFQKGDIAEGYSVSREKKESFPLTVTSAQKNPTAFYLCASYRGGKVFFGPGTRLTVL.